The T cell receptor beta chain under discussion was sequenced for a study of blood T cell repertoires in COVID-19. This clone was recorded only once. Clones were sequenced by immunoSEQ multiplex PCR, and TCRdb holds only the in-frame ones, with some missing. The table has tens of thousands of clones, roughly 83% seen once. The clonotype originates from a man aged 45-60 years with acute or convalescent COVID-19. The sample taken for sequencing was peripheral blood.

CDR3 DNA sequence: TGTGCCACCAGTTTCGCAGGCTCCTACAATGAGCAGTTCTTC. This sequence encodes CATSFAGSYNEQFF. The J gene is TRBJ2-1, the V gene TRBV24-1; D gene ambiguous. The germline V and J ends were trimmed by 6 bases and 0 bases, with 8 bases remaining between them. The CDR3 runs 14 residues. Germline V gene lookup returns CDR1 KGHDR and CDR2 SFDVKD.